This TCR beta chain was found in a study of blood T cells in healthy people across ages (dated by TCRdb to the mid-2010s). Background on the whole study: Template switching captured roughly one uniquely barcoded TCR beta cDNA molecule per two T cells in model experiments. To track age-related changes in TCR beta repertoire diversity, the study relied on deep sequencing normalized with unique cDNA molecular identifiers. The donors were divided into four age groups: young (average roughly 17 years), middle-aged (roughly 42), aged (roughly 60) and long-lived (roughly 86). Two additional independent replicas of 1 million unique cDNA reads from the same blood draw were analyzed for two donors (one aged 18 to 30 and one aged 80 or older). General findings and caveats noted by the study authors: Estimates of total diversity based on one million sequenced T cells were considered lower bounds and underestimates. Observed TCR beta diversity correlated strongly with the percentage of naive T cells measured by flow cytometry. Observed TCR beta diversity per million T cells fell roughly linearly with age, and a significant reduction was already apparent by age roughly 41. Because donor CMV infection status was unknown, age-related changes in expanded clonotypes were potentially confounded. The long-lived group showed more naive CD4+ T cells, fewer expanded clones and increased TCR diversity than the aged group, suggesting age selection. Bulk unsorted PBMC profiling prevented conclusive comparison of naive and antigen-experienced compartments.

Trimming removed 6 bases from V and 11 bases from J; the gene matches leave 10 bases unexplained. Its CDR3 holds 13 amino acids, cysteine through phenylalanine. The read is trimmed to its CDR3 DNA, 39 bases read in frame from base 1. From a lookup of the germline V gene, CDR1 and CDR2 are MDHEN and SYDVKM. The library came from 5' RACE. Sequencer: Illumina HiSeq 2500. A second PCR of about 6 to 11 cycles was run with a J-beta primer mix and a sample-barcoded 5' primer. Each TCR beta cDNA molecule received a unique molecular identifier from a template-switch 5' adaptor carrying 12 random nucleotides. Each sample yielded at least 2.5 million CDR3-containing paired-end reads. The Mint cDNA synthesis kit, primed by a TRBC-specific oligonucleotide, was used to synthesize first-strand cDNA from all RNA. After uracil-DNA glycosylase treatment, a first 18-cycle PCR used universal primers M1SS and BC2_uni_R on all cDNA. Concerning the study's data processing: For normalization, 1 million high-quality reads, each with a distinct molecular identifier, were randomly selected from each sample. Reads sharing molecular identifiers were discarded rather than binned into consensus sequences. MiTCR, run with a Q25 quality threshold and the strictest error-elimination algorithm, handled CDR3 identification, clonotype clustering and error correction. A nonparametric unseen species model with Euler transformation was used to estimate a lower bound on total TCR beta diversity. TCRdb handled the public reads itself, with Q25 trimming in fastp and clone calling in MiXCR, and kept productive beta chains. Each CDR3 protein appears once, grouped with its most common genes and DNA. The V and J calls follow TCRdb's processing rather than the paper's. This sample is represented by about 930,000 distinct CDR3 sequences; around 29% of them were singletons. The leading ten clones occupy more than 8.5% of the sample.

The donors were a few dozen Caucasian individuals from Russia, aged roughly 6 to 100 years, who were systemically healthy. Ten milliliters of peripheral blood were drawn from each donor into EDTA-treated Vacutainer tubes. Ficoll-Paque density-gradient centrifugation was used to isolate PBMCs, with at least 7 million per sample. Total RNA, at least 6 micrograms per sample, was extracted from PBMCs with Trizol reagent. The percentages of naive CD45RAhigh/CD27high T cells were determined by flow cytometry on a PBMC aliquot from every donor. This clonotype was observed a few times. This clone's antigen is unknown. No much larger clone exists at a distance of one base, and base qualities are not known. Separately, the same data were catalogued under a study of T cells of mothers and their children. As the second paper documents: Nine systemically healthy Caucasian individuals, comprising three mothers and their six children, were included as donors. cDNA synthesis consumed the entire amount of extracted RNA, loaded at 1.5 ug RNA in each 15 ul reaction. Sample barcodes and 2-4 random nucleotides were added via the M1S primer in the second PCR. Each mother yielded over 8.5 million TCR beta CDR3 reads and each child 3 million to 3.5 million reads. TCR recombination output is similarly shaped by thymic selection in related and unrelated pairs, with a minor effect exerted by inherited differences. Normalized repertoire overlap was always slightly but never significantly higher in related than unrelated mother-child pairs. No persistent microchimeric T cell clones were detected, at a sensitivity of 90 to 100 clones per million clonotypes. The study used deep NGS to compare TCR beta repertoires of mothers and children, seeking features distinguishing related mother-child pairs from unrelated individuals. The mean age was 40 +/- 4 years for the mothers and about 10 +/- 4 years for the children. Libraries were sequenced on Illumina HiSeq 2000 with 100+100 nt paired-end reads after adapter ligation with NEBNext reagents. To prevent cross-contamination, the mother and child libraries were prepared one month apart and sequenced in separate runs. For each donor, between roughly 500,000 and 2,100,000 distinct TCR beta clonotypes were identified. Naive TCR beta clonotypes were estimated from low-frequency clonotypes matched to each donor's FACS-determined naive share, without sorting.

The chain is assembled from TRBV28 and TRBJ2-5; TRBD1 agrees with 9 junctional bases. The TCR comes from a woman in her 40s in good health. Sequencing was done on a sample of blood. The bases are TGTGCCAGCAGGTGGACAGGGGCAAGGGAGCAGTACTTC. This codes for CASRWTGAREQYF.